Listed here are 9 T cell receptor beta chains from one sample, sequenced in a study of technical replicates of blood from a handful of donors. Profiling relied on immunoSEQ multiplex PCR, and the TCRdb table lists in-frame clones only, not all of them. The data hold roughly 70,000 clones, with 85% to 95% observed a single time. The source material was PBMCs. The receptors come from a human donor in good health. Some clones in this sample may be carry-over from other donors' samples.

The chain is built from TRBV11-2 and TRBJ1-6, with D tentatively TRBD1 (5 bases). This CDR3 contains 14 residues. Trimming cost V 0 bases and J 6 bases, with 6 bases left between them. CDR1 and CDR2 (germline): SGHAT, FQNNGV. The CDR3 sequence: CASSLDQGNSPLHF. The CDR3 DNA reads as TGTGCCAGCAGCTTAGATCAGGGTAATTCACCCCTCCACTTT.

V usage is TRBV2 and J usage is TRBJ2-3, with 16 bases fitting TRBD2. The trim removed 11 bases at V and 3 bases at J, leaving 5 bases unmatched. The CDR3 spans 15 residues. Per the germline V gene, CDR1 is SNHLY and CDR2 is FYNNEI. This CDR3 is CAGGTSGRGTDTQYF. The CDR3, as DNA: TGTGCCGGAGGGACTAGCGGGAGGGGAACAGATACGCAGTATTTT.

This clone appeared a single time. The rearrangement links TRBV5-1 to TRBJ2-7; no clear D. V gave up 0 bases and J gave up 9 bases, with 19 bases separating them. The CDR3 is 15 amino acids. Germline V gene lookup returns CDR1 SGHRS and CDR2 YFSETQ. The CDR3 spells CASSLALVESARQYF. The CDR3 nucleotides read TGCGCCAGCAGCTTGGCCTTGGTGGAGAGTGCTCGGCAGTACTTC.

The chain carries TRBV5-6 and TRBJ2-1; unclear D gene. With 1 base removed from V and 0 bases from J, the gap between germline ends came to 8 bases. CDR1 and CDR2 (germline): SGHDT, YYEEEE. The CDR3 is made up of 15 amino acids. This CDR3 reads CASSLIFNSYNEQFF. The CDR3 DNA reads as TGTGCCAGCAGCTTGATATTTAACTCCTACAATGAGCAGTTCTTC.

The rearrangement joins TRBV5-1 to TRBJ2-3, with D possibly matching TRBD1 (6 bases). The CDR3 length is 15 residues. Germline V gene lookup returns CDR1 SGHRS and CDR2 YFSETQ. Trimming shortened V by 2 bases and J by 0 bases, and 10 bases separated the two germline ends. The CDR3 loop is CASSLRTDSTDTQYF. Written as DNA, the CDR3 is TGCGCCAGCAGCTTAAGGACAGACAGCACAGATACGCAGTATTTT. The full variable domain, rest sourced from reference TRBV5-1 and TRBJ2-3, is KAGVTQTPRYLIKTRGQQVTLSCSPISGHRSVSWYQQTPGQGLQFLFEYFSETQRNKGNFPGRFSGRQFSNSRSEMNVSTLELGDSALYLCASSLRTDSTDTQYFGPGTRLTVL.

The CDR3, as DNA: TGTGCCAGCAGCTTAGCCTCTACAGGGGGCGGTGGAAACACCATATATTTT. Translating it yields CASSLASTGGGGNTIYF. The V call is TRBV7-2, the J call TRBJ1-3; 9 bases map to TRBD1. V was clipped by 0 bases and J by 3 bases; unmatched bases: 6. Germline V gives CDR1 SGHTA, CDR2 FQGNSA. The CDR3 spans 17 residues.

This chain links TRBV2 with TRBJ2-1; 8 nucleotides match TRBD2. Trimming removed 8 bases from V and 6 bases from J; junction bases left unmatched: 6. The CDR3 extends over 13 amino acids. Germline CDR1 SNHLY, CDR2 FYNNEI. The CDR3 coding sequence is TGTGCCAGCGCCGGGACTAGGGGCAATGAGCAGTTCTTC. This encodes CASAGTRGNEQFF.

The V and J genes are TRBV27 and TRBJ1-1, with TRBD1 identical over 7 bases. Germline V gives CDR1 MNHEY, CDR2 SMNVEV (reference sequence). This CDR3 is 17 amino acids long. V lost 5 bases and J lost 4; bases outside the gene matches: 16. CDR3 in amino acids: CASSTIRRGHGGTEAFF. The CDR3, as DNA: TGTGCCAGCAGTACTATACGGAGGGGGCATGGGGGCACTGAAGCTTTCTTT.

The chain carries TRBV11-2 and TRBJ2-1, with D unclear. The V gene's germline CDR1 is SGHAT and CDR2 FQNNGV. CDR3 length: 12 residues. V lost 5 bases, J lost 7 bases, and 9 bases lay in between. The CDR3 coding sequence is TGTGCCAGCAGCCCGTCTCGGAATGAGCAGTTCTTC. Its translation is CASSPSRNEQFF.